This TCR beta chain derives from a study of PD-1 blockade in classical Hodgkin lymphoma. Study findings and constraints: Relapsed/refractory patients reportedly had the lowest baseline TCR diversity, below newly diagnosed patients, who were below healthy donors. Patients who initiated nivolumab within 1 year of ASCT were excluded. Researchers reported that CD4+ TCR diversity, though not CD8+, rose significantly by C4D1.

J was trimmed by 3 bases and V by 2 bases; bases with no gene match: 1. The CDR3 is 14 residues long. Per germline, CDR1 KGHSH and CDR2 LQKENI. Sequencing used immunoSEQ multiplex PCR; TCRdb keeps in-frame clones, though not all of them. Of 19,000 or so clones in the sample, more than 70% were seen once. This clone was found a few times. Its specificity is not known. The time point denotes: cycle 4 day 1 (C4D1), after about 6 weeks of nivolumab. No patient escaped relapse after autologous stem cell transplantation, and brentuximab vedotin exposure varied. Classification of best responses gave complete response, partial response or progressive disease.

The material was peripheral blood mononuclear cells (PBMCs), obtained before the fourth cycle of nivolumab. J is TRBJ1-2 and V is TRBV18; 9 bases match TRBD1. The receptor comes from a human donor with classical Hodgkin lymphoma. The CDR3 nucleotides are TGTGCCAGCTCACCAACAGGGGGCGACTATGGCTACACCTTC. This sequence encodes CASSPTGGDYGYTF.